The 22 T cell receptor beta chains listed next were all sequenced from one sample in a study of T cells in Graves' hyperthyroidism and ophthalmopathy. Amplified regions were TCR beta CDR3 sequences from RNA transcripts. Primed by the HTBI set, a first-round RT-PCR was run on the TCR CDR3. TCRdb processed the multiplex PCR reads anew with MiXCR; each CDR3 protein has one entry. This sample has about 59,000 distinct CDR3 sequences, with roughly 58% found just once. What was sequenced was blood. Receptor source: a woman in her sixties with Graves' ophthalmopathy.

The J gene is TRBJ2-7, the V gene TRBV7-2; D might be TRBD2 (6 bases). Trimming removed 5 bases from V and 4 bases from J, with 18 bases in between. The germline gives CDR1 SGHTA, CDR2 FQGNSA. This CDR3 comprises 15 residues. This CDR3 is CASSEESGGNYEQYF. CDR3 sequence (DNA): TGTGCCAGCAGCGAAGAATCCGGGGGAAATTACGAGCAGTACTTC.

V is TRBV20-1 and J is TRBJ2-3; TRBD2 matches 11 bases. Germline CDR1 reads DFQATT; CDR2 reads SNEGSKA (reference sequence). Trimming removed 4 bases from V and 6 bases from J; junction bases left unmatched: 6. This CDR3 has 14 residues. The CDR3 nucleotides are TGCAGTGCTAAGGCCGGGACTAGCGGTGATACGCAGTATTTT. Amino acids: CSAKAGTSGDTQYF.

Only one count was recorded for this clonotype. Because the CDR3 is missing its conserved closing phenylalanine or tryptophan, this is likely a read error. The rearrangement joins TRBV12-3 or TRBV12-4 to TRBJ1-6, with D unclear. The germline V and J ends were trimmed by 5 bases and 7 bases, with 12 bases remaining between them. The CDR3 sequence is 14 residues long. CDR3 loop: CASSIRIGNSPLHL. In DNA form, the CDR3 reads TGTGCCAGCAGTATAAGGATAGGGAATTCACCCCTCCACCTT.

In its sample, this clonotype was seen many times. The chain uses TRBV10-3 and TRBJ2-2; the match to TRBD1 covers 7 bases. CDR3 length equals 14 residues. Germline V gives CDR1 ENHRY, CDR2 SYGVKD. With 6 bases clipped from V and 9 bases from J, the junction kept 10 bases outside the gene matches. The CDR3 sequence: CAIRETGSQWELFF. CDR3 nucleotides: TGTGCCATCAGGGAGACAGGGTCCCAGTGGGAGCTGTTTTTT.

This clonotype appeared many times. The V and J genes are TRBV18 and TRBJ1-1, with D possibly TRBD1 on 6 matching bases. Germline V gene sequence: CDR1 KGHSH, CDR2 LQKENI. The CDR3 extends over 14 amino acids. V lost 5 bases and J lost 0, with 10 bases in between. The DNA for the CDR3 is TGTGCCAGCTCATCGAGGGGGATGAACACTGAAGCTTTCTTT. Translation: CASSSRGMNTEAFF.

This clonotype was counted ten times or more. V and J are TRBV4-2 and TRBJ1-1, with TRBD1 matching 7 bases. The length of the CDR3 is 15 residues. The trim removed 3 bases at V and 3 bases at J, leaving 7 bases unmatched. Germline V gene sequence: CDR1 LGHNA, CDR2 YNFKEQ. This CDR3 is CASSHGTDGHTEAFF. The CDR3 DNA reads TGTGCCAGCAGCCATGGGACAGATGGCCACACTGAAGCTTTCTTT.

This sequence joins TRBV7-6 and TRBJ2-3; TRBD2 agrees at 9 bases. Unmatched junction bases numbered 6, after V lost 2 bases and J lost 3 bases. CDR1 is SGHVS, CDR2 FNYEAQ, per germline. The CDR3 is made up of 16 amino acids. DNA for the CDR3: TGTGCCAGCAGCTTACGGGGTAGCGGGGGAACAGATACGCAGTATTTT. It is translated as CASSLRGSGGTDTQYF.

This clonotype has ten or more counts. J is TRBJ2-1 and V is TRBV29-1; perhaps TRBD2 as D (6 bases). The CDR3 sequence is 12 residues long. Germline V gives CDR1 SQVTM, CDR2 ANQGSEA. V was cut by 8 bases and J by 8 bases, with 16 bases left in between. CDR3 sequence (DNA): TGCAGCTCGTGGAGGGGCGGCTATGAGCAGTTCTTC. Protein: CSSWRGGYEQFF.

With regard to this clonotype: An end of the junction does not agree with germline; a read error may underlie this. The chain joins TRBV20-1 to TRBJ2-2; 7 positions match TRBD1. Looked up from germline, CDR1 is DFQATT and CDR2 is SNEGSKA (reference sequence). CDR3 length: 16 residues. The CDR3 region has the DNA TGCAGTGCTAGAGATCTGATAGGGGGCGACACCTGGGAGCTGTTTTTT. Its protein product is CSARDLIGGDTWELFF.

This clonotype showed up just once. The J gene is TRBJ1-5, the V gene TRBV28; D is ambiguous. The CDR3 spans 15 residues. CDR1 and CDR2 from the germline V gene are MDHEN and SYDVKM. The V end lost 3 bases, the J end lost 3 bases, and 12 bases lay between the germline ends. The CDR3 nucleotides are TGTGCCAGCAGTTTCTCCGACGGCCCCAATCAGCCCCAGCATTTT. Translating it yields CASSFSDGPNQPQHF.

The count of this clonotype is one. The rearrangement uses TRBV2 and TRBJ2-5; TRBD2 agrees at 9 bases. Per the germline V gene, CDR1 is SNHLY and CDR2 is FYNNEI. J gave up 2 bases and V 6 bases, and 7 bases lay outside the gene matches. The CDR3 totals 15 residues. This chain's CDR3 is CASSRAGGTQETQYF. DNA of the CDR3: TGTGCCAGCAGCCGAGCGGGAGGTACTCAAGAGACCCAGTACTTC.

In the case of this clonotype: The conserved closing phenylalanine or tryptophan is absent in this CDR3, likely reflecting a read error. No DNA is shown, since the ends of the CDR3 on it are uncertain; the CDR3 is the one TCRdb lists. The V and J genes are TRBV7-2 and TRBJ2-7; no DNA check was done on the table's D call, TRBD2. The CDR3 region is 9 residues in length, termini included. Germline V gene lookup returns CDR1 SGHTA and CDR2 FQGNSA. CDR3 sequence reads: CASSLAIAG.

Regarding this clonotype: Being one base from a much bigger clone, this may be a read error. The chain couples TRBV30 to TRBJ2-7; D gene ambiguous. The CDR3 consists of 13 residues. V lost 3 bases and J 2 bases, leaving 11 bases between the germline ends. Per germline, CDR1 GTSNPN and CDR2 SVGIG (reference sequence). The CDR3 bases are TGTGCCTGGAGGGGTGGCAACGCCTACGAGCAGTACTTC. It translates to CAWRGGNAYEQYF.

Turning to this clonotype: Since a much larger clone is just one base distant, this may be a read error. The chain has TRBV13 and TRBJ2-7; TRBD2 is a possible D gene (6 bases). The CDR3 contains 16 residues. Looked up from germline, CDR1 is PRHDT and CDR2 is FYEKMQ (reference sequence). The V gene lost 0 bases and the J gene lost 6 bases, with 18 bases spanning the gap. The CDR3 loop is CASSLGPGGNGSEQYF. DNA for the CDR3: TGTGCCAGCAGCTTAGGCCCTGGCGGGAACGGTAGCGAGCAGTACTTC.

This chain links TRBV20-1 with TRBJ2-3, with 15 bases fitting TRBD2. Trimming cost V 3 bases and J 4 bases; bases outside gene matches: 14. This CDR3 is built from 19 residues. CDR1 and CDR2 from the germline V gene are DFQATT and SNEGSKA (reference sequence). The CDR3, as DNA: TGCAGTGCTAGTTTGCTGGGACCGGGACTAGCGGGGGGCCCAGATACGCAGTATTTT. It encodes CSASLLGPGLAGGPDTQYF.

For this clonotype: The junction departs from the called germline gene at one end, perhaps through a read error. This chain joins TRBV24-1 and TRBJ2-2; 8 bases match TRBD1. Germline-derived CDR1 and CDR2 are KGHDR and SFDVKD. CDR3 length: 19 amino acids. The CDR3 sequence is CATSDPGTGGGANTGELFF. The CDR3 region has the DNA TGTGCCACCAGTGACCCCGGGACAGGAGGTGGCGCGAACACCGGGGAGCTGTTCTTT.

This clonotype was seen only once. Since the CDR3 does not end with the conserved phenylalanine or tryptophan, this likely comes from a read error. Because the CDR3's place on the DNA is in doubt, the DNA is left out and the CDR3 is given as listed by TCRdb. V is TRBV6-4 and J is TRBJ1-3; the D call TRBD1 from the table was never checked on the DNA. Germline lookup yields CDR1 MRHNA and CDR2 SNTAGT. The CDR3 numbers 11 amino acids, ends counted. This CDR3 reads CASSDSGGANT.

The chain recombines TRBV5-1 with TRBJ1-2; 7 nucleotides agree with TRBD1. The V gene's germline CDR1 is SGHRS and CDR2 YFSETQ. There are 13 residues in the CDR3. J was trimmed by 12 bases and V by 3 bases; bases with no gene match: 11. CDR3 in amino acids: CASSSGGWSGNTF. CDR3 DNA sequence: TGCGCCAGCAGCTCAGGGGGTTGGTCTGGAAACACCTTC.

This clonotype came up many times. The chain recombines TRBV7-9 with TRBJ1-2; D is perhaps TRBD1 (6 bases). Per germline, CDR1 SEHNR and CDR2 FQNEAQ (reference sequence). There are 14 residues in the CDR3. V lost 3 bases to trimming and J lost 2 bases, with 10 bases between them. The CDR3 spells CASSFATGNYGYTF. DNA of the CDR3: TGTGCCAGCAGCTTCGCCACAGGGAACTATGGCTACACCTTC. The variable domain in full, with the rest retrieved from reference TRBV7-9 and TRBJ1-2, is DTGVSQNPRHKITKRGQNVTFRCDPISEHNRLYWYRQTLGQGPEFLTYFQNEAQLEKSRLLSDRFSAERPKGSFSTLEIQRTEQGDSAMYLCASSFATGNYGYTFGSGTRLTVV.

The sample holds many counts of this clonotype. The chain's CDR3 is CASSVGRSWGYTF. The CDR3 bases are TGTGCCAGCAGCGTAGGACGGAGCTGGGGCTACACCTTC. The rearrangement uses TRBV9 and TRBJ1-2; D unclear. The CDR3 is 13 residues long. V was pared by 0 bases and J by 8 bases, with 11 bases between. CDR1 and CDR2 (germline): SGDLS, YYNGEE. Together with reference TRBV9 and TRBJ1-2, the CDR3 gives the full variable domain: DSGVTQTPKHLITATGQRVTLRCSPRSGDLSVYWYQQSLDQGLQFLIQYYNGEERAKGNILERFSAQQFPDLHSELNLSSLELGDSALYFCASSVGRSWGYTFGSGTRLTVV.

This clonotype was seen repeatedly, ten times or more. The chain combines TRBV13 with TRBJ2-5; D is uncertain. V was pared by 0 bases and J by 4 bases, with 6 bases between. This CDR3 contains 13 residues. The germline gives CDR1 PRHDT, CDR2 FYEKMQ (reference sequence). The chain's CDR3 is CASSLGWRETQYF. As DNA, the CDR3 is TGTGCCAGCAGCTTAGGCTGGCGAGAGACCCAGTACTTC.

The rearrangement links TRBV5-5 to TRBJ2-1; TRBD2 matches 8 bases. J lost 7 bases, V lost 10 bases, and 10 bases had no gene match. Germline V gene data show CDR1 as SGHKS and CDR2 as YYEKEE (reference sequence). CDR3 size: 13 residues. CDR3 DNA: TGTGCCCCGAGCGGGGGAGATAGGAATGAGCAGTTCTTC. It codes for CAPSGGDRNEQFF.